This T cell receptor (beta chain) was profiled in a study of shared clonotypes between healthy human individuals. Study as a whole: Per donor, three plates held CD4 naive cells, three held CD4 memory, two held CD8 naive and one held CD8 memory.

Sequenced by immunoSEQ multiplex PCR; TCRdb stores in-frame clones only, minus some. The sample has some 1 million clones, roughly 80% seen once; the top ten hold approximately 1.3%. CD4+ cells yielded CD45RA+ naive and CD45RA-negative memory subsets. V was trimmed by 3 bases and J by 2 bases, leaving 12 bases between them. This CDR3 is built from 15 residues. Germline V gene lookup returns CDR1 SGHDT and CDR2 YYEEEE. This rearrangement joins TRBV5-6 to TRBJ1-3; D may be TRBD1 (5 bases). This TCR was recovered from a man between 18 and 35 years old in good health. Sequences were obtained from memory CD4+ T cells sorted from blood. Indicated subset: CD45RA-negative fraction. CDR3 region: CASSSQENAGNTIYF. As DNA, the CDR3 is TGTGCCAGCAGCTCACAGGAAAACGCTGGAAACACCATATATTTT.